The 19 T cell receptor beta chains below all came from one sample that was sequenced in a study of human T cells and chemical hapten exposure (dated by TCRdb to 2020 to 2022). The method behind the library was RACE. The reads were generated on a NextSeq 500. In-frame beta chains were kept once TCRdb had trimmed the public reads at Q25 with fastp and called clones with MiXCR. Duplicate CDR3 protein sequences are folded into a single record with the most common DNA and genes. Within this sample are about 120,000 distinct CDR3 sequences, with roughly 13% of them counted one time only. 2.5% to 3% of the sample lies in the top ten. The time point label of this sample denotes: pre-sensitization, week 0. The sample's treatment or condition, from its label and the paper: therapeutic diphenylcyclopropenone sensitization with weekly scalp DPC. The sequencing used whole blood, collected in connection with sensitization to the hapten diphenylcyclopropenone (DPC). The receptors were gathered from a young woman with alopecia areata. Some clones in this sample may be carry-over from other donors' samples.

This clonotype was counted many times. V gene TRBV11-2 combines with J gene TRBJ2-5; no clear D gene. V lost 1 base and J 4 bases, leaving 7 bases between the germline ends. The germline CDR1 and CDR2 sequences are SGHAT and FQNNGV. CDR3 length: 13 residues. The CDR3: CASSLGTPETQYF. CDR3 nucleotides: TGTGCCAGCAGCTTAGGGACGCCAGAGACCCAGTACTTC.

The rearrangement links TRBV7-9 to TRBJ1-4; 10 nucleotides match TRBD1. V lost 3 bases, J lost 5 bases, and 9 bases stayed unmatched. There are 17 residues in the CDR3. The germline V gene encodes CDR1 SEHNR and CDR2 FQNEAQ (reference sequence). CDR3 bases: TGTGCCAGCAGCTTCGGACAGGGGGTACCACTAAATGAAAAACTGTTTTTT. Translation: CASSFGQGVPLNEKLFF.

J is TRBJ2-5 and V is TRBV5-4; 9 bases fit TRBD1. The CDR3 is made up of 17 amino acids. V lost 0 bases to trimming and J lost 0 bases; unmatched junction nucleotides: 6. CDR1 SGHNT and CDR2 YYREEE come from the germline V gene (reference sequence). The CDR3 nucleotides read TGTGCCAGCAGCTTGGCTGTGGGACAGGGCAACCAAGAGACCCAGTACTTC. Translating gives CASSLAVGQGNQETQYF. The full variable domain, completed using reference TRBV5-4 and TRBJ2-5, is ETGVTQSPTHLIKTRGQQVTLRCSSQSGHNTVSWYQQALGQGPQFIFQYYREEENGRGNFPPRFSGLQFPNYSSELNVNALELDDSALYLCASSLAVGQGNQETQYFGPGTRLLVL.

This clonotype was seen at least ten times. Relative to the germline gene, one junction end is altered; a read error may explain this. CDR3 amino acids: CASSLTVNTEAFF. The CDR3 DNA follows: TGTGCCAGCAGTCTTACAGTGAACACTGAAGCTTTCTTT. The gene calls are TRBV5-1 and TRBJ1-1; D unresolved. The CDR3 spans 13 residues. The V gene's germline CDR1 is SGHRS and CDR2 YFSETQ.

The V call is TRBV25-1, the J call TRBJ2-5; D is possibly TRBD2 (6 bases). CDR1 and CDR2 (germline): MGHDK, SYGVNS. The CDR3 totals 13 residues. V was shortened by 3 bases and J by 4 bases, with 9 bases between the two germline ends. The CDR3 region is CASSEFSGETQYF. In DNA, the CDR3 is TGTGCCAGCAGTGAGTTTAGCGGAGAGACCCAGTACTTC.

This clonotype was found a few times. V usage is TRBV2 and J usage is TRBJ2-1; D is possibly TRBD1 (6 bases). V was pared by 7 bases and J by 6 bases, with 19 bases between. Germline assignment: CDR1 SNHLY and CDR2 FYNNEI. The CDR3 consists of 15 residues. This chain's CDR3 is CASKQGPWGSNEQFF. The CDR3 nucleotides are TGTGCCAGCAAGCAGGGGCCCTGGGGTAGCAATGAGCAGTTCTTC.

This clonotype has only a few counts. The J gene is TRBJ2-1, the V gene TRBV7-6; 10 bases line up with TRBD2. With 0 bases clipped from V and 0 bases from J, the junction kept 8 bases outside the gene matches. CDR3 size: 19 residues. Germline V gene sequence: CDR1 SGHVS, CDR2 FNYEAQ. The CDR3 nucleotides read TGTGCCAGCAGCTTAGCCATAGGACTAGCGGAGAGCTCCTACAATGAGCAGTTCTTC. Its protein product is CASSLAIGLAESSYNEQFF.

This clonotype has a handful of counts. The chain recombines TRBV20-1 with TRBJ2-1, with no clear D. Per germline, CDR1 DFQATT and CDR2 SNEGSKA (reference sequence). Trimming cost V 5 bases and J 4 bases, with 15 bases left between them. This CDR3 has 14 amino acids. The DNA of the CDR3 is TGCAGTGCTCCTATAGGCGCCCATTACAATGAGCAGTTCTTC. Translated: CSAPIGAHYNEQFF.

The V and J genes are TRBV2 and TRBJ2-1; 10 bases line up with TRBD2. CDR3 size: 16 residues. Per the germline V gene, CDR1 is SNHLY and CDR2 is FYNNEI. The trim removed 4 bases at V and 3 bases at J, leaving 6 bases unmatched. This chain's CDR3 is CASSGRAGGVYNEQFF. In DNA form, the CDR3 reads TGTGCCAGCAGTGGACGAGCGGGGGGGGTCTACAATGAGCAGTTCTTC.

This clonotype was seen more than once but under ten times. The chain joins TRBV18 to TRBJ1-4; no clear D gene. Germline values: CDR1 KGHSH, CDR2 LQKENI. CDR3 size: 14 residues. Between the trimmed V and J ends, which lost 3 bases and 5 bases, there was a span of 10 bases. CDR3: CASSPTASNEKLFF. CDR3 DNA: TGTGCCAGCTCACCCACGGCCTCAAATGAAAAACTGTTTTTT.

This clonotype turned up a few times. This chain links TRBV7-2 with TRBJ1-5; D possibly corresponds to TRBD1 (5 bases). The ends were cut back, 2 bases at V and 4 bases at J, with 15 bases in the middle. The CDR3 consists of 16 residues. CDR1 SGHTA and CDR2 FQGNSA come from the germline V gene. In DNA form, the CDR3 reads TGTGCCAGCAGCTTAACCGGGACGGAGTCTAATCAGCCCCAGCATTTT. Its translation: CASSLTGTESNQPQHF.

This clonotype was counted between two and nine times. The V call is TRBV20-1, the J call TRBJ2-3, with 7 positions matching TRBD1. J gave up 2 bases and V 1 base, and 3 bases lay outside the gene matches. The CDR3 is 14 residues long. Germline V gene data show CDR1 as DFQATT and CDR2 as SNEGSKA (reference sequence). The CDR3 loop reads CSARGQGNTDTQYF. CDR3 coding DNA: TGCAGTGCTAGAGGACAGGGCAACACAGATACGCAGTATTTT.

V gene TRBV28 combines with J gene TRBJ1-1; tentative D call: TRBD1 (6 bases). Germline V CDR1 and CDR2: MDHEN, SYDVKM. Deletions cut 1 base from V and 2 bases from J, with 11 bases between. The CDR3 length is 15 residues. Here the CDR3 reads CASSLYEGENTEAFF. The CDR3 coding sequence is TGTGCCAGCAGTTTATACGAGGGGGAAAACACTGAAGCTTTCTTT.

This clonotype has only a few counts. The chain has TRBV12-5 and TRBJ1-2, with D uncertain. Germline V lookup: CDR1 LGHNT, CDR2 FRNRAP. This CDR3 is 12 amino acids long. V was cut by 6 bases and J by 7 bases, with 12 bases left in between. This CDR3 reads CASGLDRTGYTF. The CDR3 DNA is TGTGCTAGTGGCCTGGACCGCACTGGCTACACCTTC.

This clonotype has only a few counts. This chain links TRBV29-1 with TRBJ2-7; the D gene is possibly TRBD1 (7 bases). This CDR3 contains 12 residues. Trimming pared 6 bases from V and 4 bases from J, leaving 13 bases between. Per germline, CDR1 SQVTM and CDR2 ANQGSEA. In DNA, the CDR3 is TGCAGCGTGAGCAGGGGGGATTACGAGCAGTACTTC. It is translated as CSVSRGDYEQYF.

In its sample, this clonotype was seen a few times. The chain couples TRBV20-1 to TRBJ1-1; 8 bases fit TRBD1. Germline assignment: CDR1 DFQATT and CDR2 SNEGSKA (reference sequence). The junction had 8 bases not matched to a gene; V was cut back by 4 bases and J by 4 bases. The CDR3 consists of 14 residues. DNA for the CDR3: TGCAGTGCTACGAAGGACAGGGCGGGCACTGAAGCTTTCTTT. Its protein product is CSATKDRAGTEAFF.

J is TRBJ2-7 and V is TRBV4-3; D ambiguous. The ends were cut back, 0 bases at V and 2 bases at J, with 11 bases in the middle. The CDR3 consists of 15 residues. The germline V gene has CDR1 LGHNA and CDR2 YSLEER. Here the CDR3 reads CASSQDKVRAYEQYF. In nucleotides, the CDR3 is TGCGCCAGCAGCCAAGATAAAGTCCGGGCCTACGAGCAGTACTTC.

This clonotype was detected only once. The rearrangement joins TRBV7-2 to TRBJ2-7; D is perhaps TRBD1 (6 bases). The CDR3 spans 14 residues. V lost 5 bases to trimming and J lost 3 bases, with 14 bases between them. From germline, CDR1 is SGHTA and CDR2 FQGNSA. The DNA of the CDR3 is TGTGCCAGCAGCCACTCGGGACAAAACTACGAGCAGTACTTC. This translates into CASSHSGQNYEQYF.

This clonotype has more than one count but fewer than ten. V and J are TRBV6-2 or TRBV6-3 and TRBJ2-3; no reliable D call. V was shortened by 0 bases and J by 1 base, with 8 bases between the two germline ends. Germline CDR1 and CDR2: MNHEY and SVGEGT. The CDR3 loop spans 15 amino acids. The DNA for the CDR3 is TGTGCCAGCAGTTACTCGAGGAGCCGCACAGATACGCAGTATTTT. This encodes CASSYSRSRTDTQYF.